The 6 T cell receptor delta chains below were found in one sample sequenced in a study of γδ T cells in repeated Plasmodium falciparum infection. Gammadelta T cells were flow-sorted from PBMC into Vgamma9/Vdelta2+ and Vdelta2-negative populations for bulk analysis. TCRdb processed the multiplex PCR reads again with the CATT caller. The sample comprises roughly 90,000 delta-chain clones, around 1.4% of which are singletons, and just under 9% rests with the top ten. The specimen sequenced was gamma-delta T cells from blood. These receptors were taken from a pool of human donors (malaria-infected and uninfected, not separated).

This clone has just a few counts. A read error is likely here: a far larger clone is one base away. Other DNA variants within this sample encode the same CDR3. The V call is TRDV1, the J call TRDJ1; TRDD2 agrees at 8 bases. TCRdb offers no J gene call, so here the DNA was matched to germline to obtain one. CDR3 length: 18 residues. Germline V gene data show CDR1 as TSWWSYY and CDR2 as QGS. Losses at the gene ends were 7 bases for V and 9 bases for J; bases not matched to a gene: 25. The CDR3 here is CALAVGLPTPLPLEQLIF. The CDR3 DNA sequence: TGTGCTCTTGCCGTCGGGCTTCCTACTCCCCTACCCTTAGAACAACTCATCTTT.

Remarks on this clone: TCRdb's protein, taken from a much larger clone, differs from this DNA's translation at residue 11, likely owing to a read error; the protein displayed comes from the DNA. The genes are TRDV2 and TRDJ1; 13 bases are shared with TRDD3. TCRdb records no J gene; here it was assigned by comparing the DNA to germline. V gave up 5 bases and J gave up 4 bases; unmatched junction bases: 9. CDR1 and CDR2 (germline): GEAIGNYY, EKD. This CDR3 has 16 residues. CDR3 in DNA: TGTGCCTGTGCCGTACTGGGGGATACGAGCATCGATAAACTCATCTTT. Translated: CACAVLGDTSIDKLIF.

In its sample, this clone ranks as large. Other DNA sequences in the same sample also yield this CDR3. V is TRDV2 and J is TRDJ1, with a weak D call TRDD3 (5 bases). This CDR3 comprises 14 residues. Trimming shortened V by 0 bases and J by 2 bases, and 9 bases separated the two germline ends. CDR1 and CDR2 from the germline V gene are GEAIGNYY and EKD. The CDR3 loop reads CACDTLGQTDKLIF. The CDR3 bases are TGTGCCTGTGACACCCTGGGACAAACCGATAAACTCATCTTT.

Regarding this clone: TCRdb's listed protein matches a much larger clone and diverges from this DNA's translation at residue 5, likely through a read error; the protein shown comes from the DNA. The J gene is TRDJ1, the V gene TRDV1; tentative D call: TRDD3 (6 bases). Trimming pared 3 bases from V and 2 bases from J, leaving 31 bases between. There are 21 residues in the CDR3. The germline V gene has CDR1 TSWWSYY and CDR2 QGS. The CDR3 DNA reads TGTGCTCTTGGGGATCTAAAACTCCTCCGGGCTTGGGGATTTAGGACCGATAAACTCATCTTT. Amino acids: CALGDLKLLRAWGFRTDKLIF.

To note about this clone: This DNA's translation differs at residue 7 from TCRdb's protein, which comes from a much larger clone; a read error is likely, and the protein shown is translated from the DNA. This chain links TRDV3 with TRDJ1, with D maybe TRDD3 (6 bases). Matching the DNA to germline supplied the J gene, which TCRdb does not give. The CDR3 consists of 21 residues. The germline CDR1 and CDR2 sequences are TVYSNPD and GDNSRS (reference sequence). Deletions cut 0 bases from V and 0 bases from J, with 32 bases between. The CDR3 is CAFRMRVDRPTGIRYTDKLIF. Here the CDR3 DNA reads TGTGCCTTTAGGATGAGAGTGGACCGGCCTACGGGGATTCGGTACACCGATAAACTCATCTTT. The complete variable domain, with remaining parts taken from reference TRDV3 and TRDJ1, reads CDKVTQSSPDQTVASGSEVVLLCTYDTVYSNPDLFWYRIRPDYSFQFVFYGDNSRSEGADFTQGRFSVKHILTQKAFHLVISPVRTEDSATYYCAFRMRVDRPTGIRYTDKLIFGKGTRVTVEP.

With respect to this clone: The TCRdb protein comes from a much larger clone and disagrees with this DNA's translation at residue 10, likely due to a read error; the protein given here is derived from the DNA. The chain couples TRDV1 to TRDJ1; 9 bases align to TRDD3. The J gene is not listed in TCRdb, so it was assigned here from a DNA match to germline. This CDR3 has 25 amino acids. The V segment lost 0 bases and the J segment 1 base; nucleotides outside the gene matches: 30. Looked up from germline, CDR1 is TSWWSYY and CDR2 is QGS. CDR3 loop: CALGELPGLGASLGYWGRGTDKLIF. The CDR3, as DNA: TGTGCTCTTGGGGAACTTCCAGGACTAGGGGCTTCCCTGGGGTACTGGGGGAGGGGCACCGATAAACTCATCTTT.